Presented here are 30 T cell receptor beta chains from one specimen sequenced in a study of control samples from healthy donors and cancer patients. Some clones are missing from TCRdb's copy, which holds only in-frame ones; the method was immunoSEQ multiplex PCR. This sample has around 130,000 clones, with about 90% found just once. Sequencing was carried out using PBMCs. The source is a man aged 45 to 65 with head and neck cancer.

The genes are TRBV6-5 and TRBJ2-2; TRBD1 aligns across 7 bases. Unmatched junction bases numbered 7, after V lost 5 bases and J lost 7 bases. The CDR3 is 14 residues long. Germline CDR1 and CDR2: MNHEY and SVGAGI. CDR3 region: CASSKQGMNGELFF. The DNA for the CDR3 is TGTGCCAGCAGTAAACAGGGGATGAACGGGGAGCTGTTTTTT.

The chain is built from TRBV10-2 and TRBJ2-3; 9 bases are a match to TRBD2. The V gene's germline CDR1 is WSHSY and CDR2 SAAADI. The CDR3 runs to 16 residues. V was clipped by 3 bases and J by 2 bases; unmatched bases: 6. The CDR3 sequence is CASSEGGRVPTDTQYF. For the CDR3, the DNA is TGCGCCAGCAGTGAAGGCGGGAGGGTCCCCACAGATACGCAGTATTTT.

This rearrangement joins TRBV11-2 to TRBJ2-6; D is possibly TRBD2 (5 bases). The CDR3 is 13 residues long. Germline lookup yields CDR1 SGHAT and CDR2 FQNNGV. Trimming took off 11 bases at V and 2 bases at J, with 10 bases between the two ends. CDR3 DNA: TGTGCCTCCCGGGGAACTGGGGCCAACGTCCTGACTTTC. This encodes CASRGTGANVLTF.

The chain links TRBV9 to TRBJ1-2; 10 nucleotides agree with TRBD1. Germline CDR1 reads SGDLS; CDR2 reads YYNGEE. The V segment lost 2 bases and the J segment 4 bases; nucleotides outside the gene matches: 8. CDR3 length: 16 amino acids. Here the CDR3 reads CASSVGTGEGSYGYTF. CDR3 nucleotide sequence: TGTGCCAGCAGCGTCGGGACAGGGGAAGGTAGCTATGGCTACACCTTC.

The V gene is TRBV10-2, the J gene TRBJ1-1; TRBD1 matches 7 bases. In germline, CDR1 is WSHSY, CDR2 SAAADI. This CDR3 has 14 residues. Germline trimming cut 8 bases from V and 0 bases from J; bases unmatched to any gene: 6. As DNA, the CDR3 is TGCGCCAGCGGTACAGGGACAGTGAACACTGAAGCTTTCTTT. Protein: CASGTGTVNTEAFF.

The chain uses TRBV2 and TRBJ2-2; 7 bases map to TRBD1. This CDR3 has 14 residues. Trimming at V came to 7 bases and at J to 4 bases, leaving 6 bases not matched to a gene. Germline V gene lookup returns CDR1 SNHLY and CDR2 FYNNEI. The CDR3 spells CASTWAGGTGELFF. CDR3 in DNA: TGTGCCAGCACTTGGGCAGGGGGCACCGGGGAGCTGTTTTTT.

The chain recombines TRBV21-1 with TRBJ2-5; whether TRBD1, the table's D call, matches the DNA was not checked. TRBV21-1 is marked as a pseudogene. The CDR3 consists of 16 residues. Here the CDR3 DNA reads TGTGCCAACAAACCGAACAGGGCAGGTGGCCAAGAGACCCAGTACTTC. This sequence encodes CANKPNRAGGQETQYF.

The chain recombines TRBV5-1 with TRBJ1-5; D ambiguous. The germline gives CDR1 SGHRS, CDR2 YFSETQ. Trimming shortened V by 0 bases and J by 9 bases, and 13 bases separated the two germline ends. The CDR3 extends over 14 amino acids. The CDR3, as DNA: TGCGCCAGCAGCTTGGAGGGAGGGATAACGCCCCAGCATTTT. Translated, it gives CASSLEGGITPQHF.

The chain is built from TRBV5-5 and TRBJ2-2; unclear D gene. V shed 2 bases and J shed 4 bases, with 12 bases lying between them. This CDR3 is 15 amino acids long. The germline V gene has CDR1 SGHKS and CDR2 YYEKEE (reference sequence). CDR3 coding DNA: TGTGCCAGCAGCTTTCTTGTCGTTGCCACCGGGGAGCTGTTTTTT. This encodes CASSFLVVATGELFF. The whole variable domain, remainder taken from reference TRBV5-5 and TRBJ2-2, is DAGVTQSPTHLIKTRGQQVTLRCSPISGHKSVSWYQQVLGQGPQFIFQYYEKEERGRGNFPDRFSARQFPNYSSELNVNALLLGDSALYLCASSFLVVATGELFFGEGSRLTVL.

The chain couples TRBV29-1 to TRBJ2-7; 10 nucleotides match TRBD1. The CDR3 spans 13 residues. From germline, CDR1 is SQVTM and CDR2 ANQGSEA. V was pared by 3 bases and J by 5 bases, with 4 bases of the junction left unmatched. The CDR3 here is CSVELGQGNEQYF. The DNA of the CDR3 is TGCAGCGTTGAGTTGGGACAGGGGAACGAGCAGTACTTC.

This sequence joins TRBV25-1 and TRBJ1-2, with 8 bases identical to TRBD1. Per germline, CDR1 MGHDK and CDR2 SYGVNS. Losses at the gene ends were 5 bases for V and 3 bases for J; bases not matched to a gene: 2. This CDR3 comprises 13 residues. CDR3 region: CASSMDRDYGYTF. The CDR3 nucleotides are TGTGCCAGCAGTATGGACAGGGACTATGGCTACACCTTC.

This clone was seen only a few times. The chain uses TRBV28 and TRBJ2-2; no reliable D call. V was pared by 3 bases and J by 7 bases, with 9 bases between. The germline V gene has CDR1 MDHEN and CDR2 SYDVKM. The CDR3 consists of 13 residues. The CDR3 loop reads CASSFPDGGELFF. The CDR3 DNA sequence: TGTGCCAGCAGTTTCCCAGATGGCGGGGAGCTGTTTTTT.

This chain joins TRBV6-5 and TRBJ1-1, with D unresolved. Per germline, CDR1 MNHEY and CDR2 SVGAGI. The germline V and J ends were trimmed by 0 bases and 1 base, with 9 bases remaining between them. The CDR3 sequence is 15 residues long. The CDR3 reads CASSYSSGSNTEAFF. CDR3 nucleotides: TGTGCCAGCAGTTACTCGAGCGGTTCGAACACTGAAGCTTTCTTT.

This chain links TRBV28 with TRBJ2-1, with 12 bases that match TRBD2. The CDR3 runs to 17 residues. CDR1 is MDHEN, CDR2 SYDVKM, per germline. Trimming at V came to 6 bases and at J to 6 bases, leaving 12 bases not matched to a gene. CDR3 protein: CASSPPSGRALFNEQFF. The CDR3 nucleotides read TGTGCCAGCAGCCCCCCTAGCGGGAGGGCCTTGTTCAATGAGCAGTTCTTC.

This clone was seen only a few times. V is TRBV30 and J is TRBJ1-2, with 8 bases identical to TRBD1. CDR1 and CDR2 from the germline V gene are GTSNPN and SVGIG (reference sequence). V dropped 2 bases and J dropped 8; count of bases not matched to a gene: 10. The CDR3 totals 14 residues. CDR3 sequence: CAWSNPGGIGGYTF. For the CDR3, the DNA is TGTGCCTGGAGTAACCCAGGGGGCATAGGGGGCTACACCTTC.

This clone was recorded only once. The V gene is TRBV4-2, the J gene TRBJ1-4; 12 bases are shared with TRBD1. The CDR3 covers 15 residues. V lost 7 bases, J lost 2 bases, and 2 bases stayed unmatched. Looked up from germline, CDR1 is LGHNA and CDR2 is YNFKEQ. The CDR3 protein is CASTGTGGTNEKLFF. The CDR3 bases are TGTGCCAGCACTGGGACAGGGGGCACTAATGAAAAACTGTTTTTT.

The J gene is TRBJ2-7, the V gene TRBV28, with D possibly being TRBD1 (6 bases). CDR1 is MDHEN, CDR2 SYDVKM, per germline. The CDR3 spans 15 residues. The V end was cut by 5 bases, the J end by 3 bases, with 17 bases between. This CDR3 reads CASSIQQGYSYEQYF. CDR3 nucleotides: TGTGCCAGCAGTATTCAACAGGGCTACAGCTACGAGCAGTACTTC.

The chain employs TRBV5-4 and TRBJ2-7, with 7 bases that match TRBD2. With 1 base clipped from V and 7 bases from J, the junction kept 8 bases outside the gene matches. Per the germline V gene, CDR1 is SGHNT and CDR2 is YYREEE (reference sequence). CDR3 length equals 14 residues. Here the CDR3 DNA reads TGTGCCAGCAGCTTGCGGGGAGGGCCGAGGGAGCAGTACTTC. This encodes CASSLRGGPREQYF. Together with reference TRBV5-4 and TRBJ2-7, the CDR3 gives the full variable domain: ETGVTQSPTHLIKTRGQQVTLRCSSQSGHNTVSWYQQALGQGPQFIFQYYREEENGRGNFPPRFSGLQFPNYSSELNVNALELDDSALYLCASSLRGGPREQYFGPGTRLTVT.

J is TRBJ2-5 and V is TRBV30; the D gene is possibly TRBD2 (5 bases). In germline, CDR1 is GTSNPN, CDR2 SVGIG (reference sequence). The CDR3 sequence is 11 residues long. V was trimmed by 2 bases and J by 5 bases, leaving 6 bases between them. In DNA, the CDR3 is TGTGCCTGGAGTATAGCGGAGACCCAGTACTTC. It specifies CAWSIAETQYF.

The CDR3 sequence: CASSSGGGPYNEQFF. CDR3 nucleotide sequence: TGCGCCAGCAGCTCGGGCGGGGGGCCTTACAATGAGCAGTTCTTC. The rearrangement links TRBV5-1 to TRBJ2-1; 8 nucleotides agree with TRBD2. This CDR3 spans 15 amino acids. The germline V gene encodes CDR1 SGHRS and CDR2 YFSETQ. With V trimmed by 3 bases and J by 4 bases, 6 bases remained unmatched. Variable domain in full (rest from reference TRBV5-1 and TRBJ2-1): KAGVTQTPRYLIKTRGQQVTLSCSPISGHRSVSWYQQTPGQGLQFLFEYFSETQRNKGNFPGRFSGRQFSNSRSEMNVSTLELGDSALYLCASSSGGGPYNEQFFGPGTRLTVL.

The V and J genes are TRBV19 and TRBJ1-1; possible D gene TRBD1, 5 bases. Germline V lookup: CDR1 LNHDA, CDR2 SQIVND (reference sequence). The CDR3 consists of 14 residues. The ends were cut back, 4 bases at V and 6 bases at J, with 15 bases in the middle. The CDR3 loop reads CASSNQGPGPEAFF. In DNA, the CDR3 is TGTGCCAGTAGTAACCAGGGCCCAGGACCTGAAGCTTTCTTT.

The gene calls are TRBV5-5 and TRBJ2-1; D is undetermined. The germline V and J ends were trimmed by 0 bases and 0 bases, with 10 bases remaining between them. Germline lookup yields CDR1 SGHKS and CDR2 YYEKEE (reference sequence). The CDR3 spans 16 residues. The CDR3 region has the DNA TGTGCCAGCAGCTTGGTCACGACCAGCTCCTACAATGAGCAGTTCTTC. Protein: CASSLVTTSSYNEQFF.

The V call is TRBV27, the J call TRBJ2-1; possible D gene TRBD2, 6 bases. Trimming cost V 3 bases and J 10 bases, with 10 bases left between them. In germline, CDR1 is MNHEY, CDR2 SMNVEV (reference sequence). CDR3 length equals 12 residues. DNA of the CDR3: TGTGCCAGCAGTTTCGTTAGCGGAGAGCAGTTCTTC. Its protein is CASSFVSGEQFF.

The chain uses TRBV18 and TRBJ1-1; no definite D call. Germline assignment: CDR1 KGHSH and CDR2 LQKENI. With 4 bases removed from V and 3 bases from J, the gap between germline ends came to 6 bases. The CDR3 is 12 residues long. CDR3 sequence reads: CASSLRHTEAFF. For the CDR3, the DNA is TGTGCCAGCTCACTACGGCACACTGAAGCTTTCTTT.

V and J are TRBV19 and TRBJ2-3; a possible D gene is TRBD2 (5 bases). CDR3 length: 16 residues. CDR1 is LNHDA and CDR2 is SQIVND in the germline V gene (reference sequence). The V gene lost 2 bases and the J gene lost 0 bases, with 12 bases spanning the gap. The CDR3 coding sequence is TGTGCCAGTAGTATACTGAGCGGCACCAGCACAGATACGCAGTATTTT. Translating it yields CASSILSGTSTDTQYF.

V usage is TRBV19 and J usage is TRBJ2-2; 10 bases map to TRBD2. CDR1 LNHDA and CDR2 SQIVND come from the germline V gene (reference sequence). The CDR3 sequence is 15 residues long. Unmatched junction bases numbered 8, after V lost 6 bases and J lost 7 bases. The CDR3 is CASRETSGFIGELFF. The CDR3, as DNA: TGTGCCAGTAGAGAGACTAGCGGGTTTATCGGGGAGCTGTTTTTT.

The chain carries TRBV7-9 and TRBJ1-5; D is uncertain. Germline V lookup: CDR1 SEHNR, CDR2 FQNEAQ (reference sequence). Trimming removed 1 base from V and 3 bases from J, with 1 base in between. The CDR3 extends over 12 amino acids. The CDR3 bases are TGTGCCAGCAGCTTAGACAATCAGCCCCAGCATTTT. Residues: CASSLDNQPQHF.

The J gene is TRBJ1-1, the V gene TRBV19, with TRBD1 identical over 9 bases. The CDR3 runs to 14 residues. Germline assignment: CDR1 LNHDA and CDR2 SQIVND (reference sequence). V was pared by 6 bases and J by 1 base, with 3 bases of the junction left unmatched. In DNA, the CDR3 is TGTGCCAGTAGACCACAGGGGGCGAACACTGAAGCTTTCTTT. Encoded protein: CASRPQGANTEAFF.

V and J are TRBV6-4 and TRBJ2-6; D unresolved. Germline V gene data show CDR1 as MRHNA and CDR2 as SNTAGT. V was trimmed by 5 bases and J by 4 bases, leaving 12 bases between them. This CDR3 is built from 15 residues. The CDR3 loop reads CASSLEPKGANVLTF. Written as DNA, the CDR3 is TGTGCCAGCAGTTTAGAGCCGAAGGGGGCCAACGTCCTGACTTTC.

The rearrangement joins TRBV13 to TRBJ2-7, with 12 bases matching TRBD2. The CDR3 is made up of 16 amino acids. CDR1 and CDR2 (germline): PRHDT, FYEKMQ (reference sequence). With V trimmed by 3 bases and J by 3 bases, 6 bases remained unmatched. The CDR3 loop reads CASSFRTSGEVYEQYF. CDR3 bases: TGTGCCAGCAGCTTTAGGACTAGCGGGGAAGTCTACGAGCAGTACTTC.